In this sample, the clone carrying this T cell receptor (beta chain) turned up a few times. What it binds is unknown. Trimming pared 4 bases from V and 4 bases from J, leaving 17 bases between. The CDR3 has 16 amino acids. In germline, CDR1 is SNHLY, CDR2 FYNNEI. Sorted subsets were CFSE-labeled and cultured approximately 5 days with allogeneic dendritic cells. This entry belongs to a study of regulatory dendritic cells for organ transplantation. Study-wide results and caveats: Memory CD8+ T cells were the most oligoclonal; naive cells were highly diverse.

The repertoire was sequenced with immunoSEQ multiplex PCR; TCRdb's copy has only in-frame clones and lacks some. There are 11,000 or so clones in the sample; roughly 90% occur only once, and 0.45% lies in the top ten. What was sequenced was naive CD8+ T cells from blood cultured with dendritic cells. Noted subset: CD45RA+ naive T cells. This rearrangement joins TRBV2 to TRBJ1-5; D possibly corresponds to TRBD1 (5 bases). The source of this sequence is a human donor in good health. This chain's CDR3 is CASSVDVRDPNQPQHF. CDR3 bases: TGTGCCAGCAGTGTTGACGTCAGGGACCCAAATCAGCCCCAGCATTTT. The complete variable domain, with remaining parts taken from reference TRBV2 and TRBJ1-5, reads EPEVTQTPSHQVTQMGQEVILRCVPISNHLYFYWYRQILGQKVEFLVSFYNNEISEKSEIFDDQFSVERPDGSNFTLKIRSTKLEDSAMYFCASSVDVRDPNQPQHFGDGTRLSIL.